This T cell receptor beta chain was documented in a study of cytomegalovirus exposure and HLA in healthy donors. Study outcomes and limitations: TCR beta V- and J-gene trimming, according to a later analysis, was linked to a missense DCLRE1C variant.

13 Jbeta primers and 60 Vbeta primers were used for the PCR. Some clones are missing from TCRdb's copy, which holds only in-frame ones; the method was immunoSEQ multiplex PCR. This table has 150,000 to 200,000 clones, 70% appearing once. The V and J ends lost 1 base and 4 bases, in that order; junction bases with no gene match: 7. CDR3 size: 16 residues. Germline loops: CDR1 MGHRA, CDR2 YSYEKL. As concerns this clone: Its antigen is not identified.

The chain joins TRBV4-1 to TRBJ1-2; 9 nucleotides align to TRBD1. The source is a man aged 18 to 29 in good health and CMV-seropositive. Sequenced input: PBMCs. In nucleotides, the CDR3 is TGCGCCAGCAGCCAAGTGGACAGGGGTACTACCTATGGCTACACCTTC. It encodes CASSQVDRGTTYGYTF.